The 26 T cell receptor beta chains below come from one sample, sequenced in a study of shared clonotypes between healthy human individuals. Sequenced by immunoSEQ multiplex PCR; TCRdb stores in-frame clones only, minus some. There are under 2.5 million clones in the sample; 92% occur only once, and about 0.41% lies in the top ten. The sequencing input was naive CD4+ T cells from PBMCs. Described subset: CD45RA+ positively selected. These TCRs come from a young man in good health. Some clones in this sample may be carry-over from other donors' samples.

The chain joins TRBV6-1 to TRBJ1-2; D perhaps matches TRBD1 (5 bases). V lost 3 bases, J lost 4 bases, and 12 bases lay in between. The CDR3 consists of 14 residues. Germline V gene lookup returns CDR1 MNHNS and CDR2 SASEGT. CDR3 region: CASSEPGTVYGYTF. In DNA, the CDR3 is TGTGCCAGCAGTGAGCCCGGGACGGTCTATGGCTACACCTTC.

The genes are TRBV19 and TRBJ2-7, with 8 bases fitting TRBD2. There are 15 residues in the CDR3. V trimming: 5 bases; J trimming: 2 bases; junction bases outside the gene matches: 8. The germline V gene has CDR1 LNHDA and CDR2 SQIVND (reference sequence). In nucleotides, the CDR3 is TGTGCCAGTAGTTCTGTTCGGGGGGGGACCTACGAGCAGTACTTC. This gives the protein CASSSVRGGTYEQYF.

The chain links TRBV5-5 to TRBJ1-2; 8 bases fit TRBD1. Germline assignment: CDR1 SGHKS and CDR2 YYEKEE (reference sequence). V was pared by 0 bases and J by 3 bases, with 4 bases of the junction left unmatched. The CDR3 has 15 residues. Here the CDR3 reads CASSLAHRGDYGYTF. The CDR3 nucleotides are TGTGCCAGCAGCTTGGCTCACAGGGGGGACTATGGCTACACCTTC.

The chain combines TRBV6-1 with TRBJ2-7; 8 bases align to TRBD2. Germline CDR1 and CDR2: MNHNS and SASEGT. Trimming took 4 bases from V and 6 from J; bases not matched to a gene: 2. This CDR3 is built from 12 residues. The CDR3 sequence: CASSARGGEQYF. The DNA of the CDR3 is TGTGCCAGCAGTGCCCGGGGGGGCGAGCAGTACTTC.

This chain connects TRBV4-1 to TRBJ2-4, with 15 nucleotides matching TRBD2. CDR1 MGHRA and CDR2 YSYEKL come from the germline V gene. CDR3 length: 18 amino acids. V lost 4 bases and J lost 2; bases outside the gene matches: 6. CDR3: CASSPGLAGGVTKNIQYF. The CDR3 nucleotides read TGCGCCAGCAGCCCGGGACTAGCGGGAGGTGTAACCAAAAACATTCAGTACTTC.

V gene TRBV7-8 combines with J gene TRBJ2-7; D not certain. The CDR3 has 14 residues. The V and J ends lost 1 base and 1 base respectively, with 8 bases between them. The germline gives CDR1 SGHVS, CDR2 FQNEAQ. The CDR3 here is CASSLGESSYEQYF. The CDR3 DNA reads as TGTGCCAGCAGCTTAGGCGAAAGTTCCTACGAGCAGTACTTC.

V gene TRBV5-5 combines with J gene TRBJ2-4; weak D call: TRBD1 (5 bases). Germline V CDR1 and CDR2: SGHKS, YYEKEE (reference sequence). The CDR3 length is 14 residues. Trimming stripped 2 bases from V and 6 bases from J, with 12 bases between. The CDR3 DNA is TGTGCCAGCAGCTTCGCAGACAGTAGAAACATTCAGTACTTC. It is translated as CASSFADSRNIQYF.

The chain has TRBV7-8 and TRBJ2-1; 8 positions match TRBD1. Trimming removed 1 base from V and 6 bases from J; junction bases left unmatched: 5. Germline V CDR1 and CDR2: SGHVS, FQNEAQ. This CDR3 is built from 15 residues. The CDR3 sequence: CASSLVQGVGNEQFF. The CDR3 coding sequence is TGTGCCAGCAGCTTAGTACAGGGGGTAGGCAATGAGCAGTTCTTC. Looking up the rest from reference TRBV7-8 and TRBJ2-1 gives the full variable domain: GAGVSQSPRYKVAKRGQDVALRCDPISGHVSLFWYQQALGQGPEFLTYFQNEAQLDKSGLPSDRFFAERPEGSVSTLKIQRTQQEDSAVYLCASSLVQGVGNEQFFGPGTRLTVL.

The genes are TRBV7-9 and TRBJ2-1, with 12 bases matching TRBD1. CDR3 size: 16 residues. Germline V CDR1 and CDR2: SEHNR, FQNEAQ (reference sequence). Losses at the gene ends were 5 bases for V and 9 bases for J; bases not matched to a gene: 11. Written as DNA, the CDR3 is TGTGCCAGCAGCGAGACGGGACAGGGGGCGGCAACTGAGCAGTTCTTC. It encodes CASSETGQGAATEQFF.

V gene TRBV7-9 combines with J gene TRBJ2-7; 11 nucleotides line up with TRBD1. The CDR3 length is 15 residues. Germline CDR1 is SEHNR and CDR2 is FQNEAQ (reference sequence). V dropped 5 bases and J dropped 4; count of bases not matched to a gene: 7. CDR3 sequence (DNA): TGTGCCAGCAGCCTGTCCGGGACAGGGGGATACGAGCAGTACTTC. Amino acid sequence: CASSLSGTGGYEQYF.

CDR3 DNA sequence: TGTGCTAGTGGTTTGTCTCAGCGGGGCACAGATACGCAGTATTTT. Translation gives CASGLSQRGTDTQYF. This rearrangement joins TRBV12-5 to TRBJ2-3, with a possible D match to TRBD2 (6 bases). CDR3 length: 15 amino acids. The V end was cut by 2 bases, the J end by 1 base, with 10 bases between. Germline V gives CDR1 LGHNT, CDR2 FRNRAP.

This chain links TRBV7-9 with TRBJ2-7, with 7 bases aligning to TRBD1. This CDR3 comprises 15 residues. CDR1 SEHNR and CDR2 FQNEAQ come from the germline V gene (reference sequence). Unmatched junction bases numbered 11, after V lost 6 bases and J lost 3 bases. CDR3 sequence reads: CASSYLTGQDYEQYF. CDR3 nucleotide sequence: TGTGCCAGCAGTTACTTAACCGGACAGGACTACGAGCAGTACTTC.

DNA of the CDR3: TGTGCCAGCAGTGAATGGCTTGTGAATACGCAGTATTTT. It yields the protein CASSEWLVNTQYF. The chain links TRBV2 to TRBJ2-3; D call uncertain. The CDR3 has 13 amino acids. V lost 2 bases and J 7 bases, leaving 10 bases between the germline ends. Germline CDR1 SNHLY, CDR2 FYNNEI.

This clone appeared once. This chain uses TRBV7-9 with TRBJ1-5; no firm D call. Trimming left V 2 bases short and J 4 bases short, with 6 bases between. CDR1 and CDR2 from the germline V gene are SEHNR and FQNEAQ (reference sequence). The CDR3 sequence is 13 residues long. The CDR3 protein is CASSLQANQPQHF. In DNA form, the CDR3 reads TGTGCCAGCAGCTTACAGGCAAATCAGCCCCAGCATTTT.

A single count supports this clone. Other DNA sequences within the sample encode an identical CDR3. The rearrangement links TRBV7-2 to TRBJ2-5, with D possibly TRBD2 on 5 matching bases. CDR3 length: 14 amino acids. Germline V gene lookup returns CDR1 SGHTA and CDR2 FQGNSA. V lost 1 base and J 2 bases, leaving 8 bases between the germline ends. This chain's CDR3 is CASSLGGVQETQYF. CDR3 nucleotides: TGTGCCAGCAGCTTAGGGGGAGTACAAGAGACCCAGTACTTC.

The chain uses TRBV28 and TRBJ1-1, with 8 bases aligning to TRBD1. The CDR3 extends over 12 amino acids. The V gene's germline CDR1 is MDHEN and CDR2 SYDVKM. V lost 9 bases to trimming and J lost 4 bases; unmatched junction nucleotides: 4. The CDR3 spells CASGQGVTEAFF. The CDR3 nucleotides are TGTGCCAGTGGACAGGGCGTCACTGAAGCTTTCTTT.

The chain has TRBV19 and TRBJ2-1; TRBD1 agrees at 12 bases. This CDR3 is built from 15 residues. Germline loops: CDR1 LNHDA, CDR2 SQIVND (reference sequence). With V trimmed by 7 bases and J by 5 bases, 6 bases remained unmatched. DNA for the CDR3: TGTGCCAGTAAACGGGACAGGGGGCGAGACAATGAGCAGTTCTTC. Its protein is CASKRDRGRDNEQFF. Full variable domain (remainder filled in from reference TRBV19 and TRBJ2-1): DGGITQSPKYLFRKEGQNVTLSCEQNLNHDAMYWYRQDPGQGLRLIYYSQIVNDFQKGDIAEGYSVSREKKESFPLTVTSAQKNPTAFYLCASKRDRGRDNEQFFGPGTRLTVL.

The chain recombines TRBV28 with TRBJ2-7; unclear D gene. The CDR3 is 13 residues long. Trimming took 4 bases from V and 2 from J, leaving 9 bases between them. The V gene's germline CDR1 is MDHEN and CDR2 SYDVKM. Here the CDR3 reads CASSSGITYEQYF. CDR3 coding DNA: TGTGCCAGCAGTTCCGGAATTACCTACGAGCAGTACTTC. Based on the CDR3 plus reference TRBV28 and TRBJ2-7, the full variable domain is DVKVTQSSRYLVKRTGEKVFLECVQDMDHENMFWYRQDPGLGLRLIYFSYDVKMKEKGDIPEGYSVSREKKERFSLILESASTNQTSMYLCASSSGITYEQYFGPGTRLTVT.

This clone appeared a single time. This sample also contains other DNA sequences that code for the same CDR3. The V call is TRBV5-1, the J call TRBJ2-1, with 7 bases identical to TRBD2. The CDR3 is made up of 15 amino acids. V trimming: 0 bases; J trimming: 6 bases; junction bases outside the gene matches: 6. Germline V gene lookup returns CDR1 SGHRS and CDR2 YFSETQ. The CDR3 nucleotides read TGCGCCAGCAGCTTGGGCGCTAGCGGAAGCAATGAGCAGTTCTTC. Translated: CASSLGASGSNEQFF.

The J gene is TRBJ2-7, the V gene TRBV25-1; D assignment may be TRBD1 or TRBD2 (5 bases each). Germline V gene lookup returns CDR1 MGHDK and CDR2 SYGVNS. This CDR3 comprises 15 residues. V was trimmed by 7 bases and J by 2 bases, leaving 18 bases between them. In DNA, the CDR3 is TGTGCCAGCACTGGCTTGGGACGGCGAACCTACGAGCAGTACTTC. Its protein is CASTGLGRRTYEQYF.

The chain is built from TRBV28 and TRBJ2-2; 9 bases are a match to TRBD2. CDR1 MDHEN and CDR2 SYDVKM come from the germline V gene. J lost 7 bases, V lost 10 bases, and 16 bases had no gene match. The CDR3 extends over 16 amino acids. Here the CDR3 DNA reads TGTGCCACCTGCGGGGGGGCAGCGGCGCTCTACGGGGAGCTGTTTTTT. Residues: CATCGGAAALYGELFF.

V usage is TRBV27 and J usage is TRBJ2-7; D may correspond to TRBD1 or TRBD2 (5 bases each). V was pared by 5 bases and J by 7 bases, with 15 bases between. Germline V gene sequence: CDR1 MNHEY, CDR2 SMNVEV (reference sequence). The CDR3 has 13 amino acids. CDR3 sequence (DNA): TGTGCCAGCAGTACCCTTGGGACGGGTGAGCAGTACTTC. This codes for CASSTLGTGEQYF.

This sequence joins TRBV2 and TRBJ2-2; 9 positions match TRBD2. The ends lost 7 bases at V and 4 bases at J; junction bases unmatched: 7. CDR3 size: 15 residues. CDR1 is SNHLY, CDR2 FYNNEI, per germline. CDR3 residues: CASMREGPGTGELFF. The CDR3 DNA reads TGTGCCAGCATGCGGGAGGGCCCGGGCACCGGGGAGCTGTTTTTT.

About this clone: The same CDR3 arises from other DNA sequences in this sample as well. The chain is built from TRBV5-1 and TRBJ1-2; D ambiguous. V shed 0 bases and J shed 7 bases, with 10 bases lying between them. Germline assignment: CDR1 SGHRS and CDR2 YFSETQ. CDR3 size: 13 residues. CDR3 loop: CASSLAGLGGYTF. The CDR3 DNA reads as TGCGCCAGCAGCTTGGCCGGTCTTGGTGGCTACACCTTC.

This clone was picked up a small number of times. The same CDR3 arises from other DNA sequences in this sample as well. The CDR3 protein is CASSPEGYGYTF. CDR3 nucleotide sequence: TGTGCCAGCAGCCCAGAGGGGTATGGCTACACCTTC. The rearrangement uses TRBV11-2 and TRBJ1-2; maybe TRBD1 (5 bases). Trimming pared 5 bases from V and 5 bases from J, leaving 9 bases between. Germline assignment: CDR1 SGHAT and CDR2 FQNNGV. CDR3 length: 12 residues.

V and J are TRBV11-2 and TRBJ2-5; TRBD2 matches at 10 bases. The V gene end was trimmed by 1 base and the J gene end by 4 bases; junction bases not matched to a gene: 12. Germline V gene sequence: CDR1 SGHAT, CDR2 FQNNGV. CDR3 length equals 18 residues. In nucleotides, the CDR3 is TGTGCCAGCAGCTTAGTCCCCAGGACTAGCGGAGGGGGAGAGACCCAGTACTTC. It is translated as CASSLVPRTSGGGETQYF.